Below, 7 T cell receptor beta chains from the same sample are listed, as sequenced in a study of persistence of HIV-infected CD4 T cells. This was the immunoSEQ version 4 assay in survey mode. Method: immunoSEQ multiplex PCR; TCRdb's copy keeps in-frame clones and lacks some. The top ten hold 6% to 7.5% of the sample, which has fewer than 15,000 clones, about 70% seen once. What these receptors recognize is not known. Overlapping HIV-1 Gag 15-mer peptides at 0.95 to 1 ug per peptide per mL were used. CD4+ T cells upregulating both CD40 ligand and CD69 were sorted as responding cells. Sample: CD4+ T cells sorted from PBMCs after roughly 18-hour stimulation, taken from a patient who received antiretroviral therapy. The receptors here all came from an adult man with HIV who was CMV-seropositive.

The chain links TRBV19 to TRBJ2-1; TRBD2 aligns across 10 bases. The CDR3 is 19 amino acids. Trimming removed 5 bases from V and 0 bases from J; junction bases left unmatched: 13. From germline, CDR1 is LNHDA and CDR2 SQIVND (reference sequence). This CDR3 reads CASSPRLAGAQSSYNEQFF. CDR3 nucleotides: TGTGCCAGTAGTCCCCGGCTAGCGGGGGCGCAGAGCTCCTACAATGAGCAGTTCTTC.

The chain employs TRBV27 and TRBJ2-1, with a tentative D call TRBD1 (6 bases). Per germline, CDR1 MNHEY and CDR2 SMNVEV (reference sequence). V dropped 5 bases and J dropped 2 bases, with 13 bases sitting between them. There are 15 residues in the CDR3. The chain's CDR3 is CASSRQGLTYNEQFF. In nucleotides, the CDR3 is TGTGCCAGCAGTCGGCAGGGGTTGACCTACAATGAGCAGTTCTTC.

The V and J genes are TRBV5-5 and TRBJ1-1, with 7 bases identical to TRBD1. Looked up from germline, CDR1 is SGHKS and CDR2 is YYEKEE (reference sequence). V was pared by 4 bases and J by 7 bases, with 7 bases of the junction left unmatched. The CDR3 consists of 13 residues. CDR3 coding DNA: TGTGCCAGCAGCCGCCGGGACAGCTATGAAGCTTTCTTT. It is translated as CASSRRDSYEAFF.

This clone showed up just a few times. The rearrangement joins TRBV10-3 to TRBJ2-2, with 9 bases that match TRBD1. Germline CDR1 and CDR2: ENHRY and SYGVKD. The length of the CDR3 is 15 residues. J gave up 6 bases and V 0 bases, and 2 bases lay outside the gene matches. The DNA for the CDR3 is TGTGCCATCAGTGAGTCGACAGGGGGGCCCGGGGAGCTGTTTTTT. Translated, it gives CAISESTGGPGELFF.

V is TRBV29-1 and J is TRBJ1-2, with 8 bases identical to TRBD1. With 4 bases clipped from V and 2 bases from J, the junction kept 6 bases outside the gene matches. This CDR3 spans 14 amino acids. CDR1 SQVTM and CDR2 ANQGSEA come from the germline V gene. CDR3 nucleotides: TGCAGCGTTGTTCCAGGGGGCCCGAACTATGGCTACACCTTC. Encoded protein: CSVVPGGPNYGYTF.

This clone has a handful of counts. The V call is TRBV30, the J call TRBJ1-5; 9 bases are shared with TRBD1. Trimming at V came to 8 bases and at J to 1 base, leaving 3 bases not matched to a gene. CDR3 size: 13 residues. Germline CDR1 is GTSNPN and CDR2 is SVGIG (reference sequence). The CDR3 region has the DNA TGTGCCGCCGACAGGGGGAGCAATCAGCCCCAGCATTTT. It yields the protein CAADRGSNQPQHF.

In this sample, this clone turned up once. The rearrangement uses TRBV5-1 and TRBJ1-5, with 7 bases aligning to TRBD1. Germline V gives CDR1 SGHRS, CDR2 YFSETQ. The ends lost 4 bases at V and 8 bases at J; junction bases unmatched: 18. The CDR3 runs 17 residues. In DNA form, the CDR3 reads TGCGCCAGCAGCCCAGCCCCGGGACAGCCAGGGAGGGAGCCCCAGCATTTT. Its translation: CASSPAPGQPGREPQHF.